These 17 T cell receptor beta chains were all obtained from the same sample, sequenced in a study of regulatory T cells in long-lasting Graves disease. Both iRepertoire HTBI primers and Arm-PCR of CDR3 regions were used to build the TCR beta libraries. Each CDR3 protein is one row after TCRdb ran MiXCR on the multiplex PCR reads. This sample yields 300,000 to 400,000 distinct CDR3 sequences, of which roughly 16% are seen a single time; 22% belongs to the top ten. The time point was: newly diagnosed GD, antithyroid drugs for less than 3 months. The TCR library was made from RNA that had been extracted from PBMCs in TRIzol. The sequenced sample was peripheral blood mononuclear cells (PBMCs), obtained at new diagnosis, from a patient treated with antithyroid drugs. The receptors here all came from a female donor with Graves disease.

This clonotype was counted ten times or more. J is TRBJ2-7 and V is TRBV10-3; 7 bases map to TRBD1. Germline V gene data show CDR1 as ENHRY and CDR2 as SYGVKD. CDR3 length: 13 residues. V lost 10 bases, J lost 7 bases, and 13 bases stayed unmatched. The CDR3 DNA is TGTGCCACCGCCGACCGACAGGGAGAAGAGCAGTACTTC. This translates into CATADRQGEEQYF.

The chain recombines TRBV4-3 with TRBJ1-3, with unresolved D. The CDR3 runs 15 residues. Trimming stripped 2 bases from V and 1 base from J, with 9 bases between. Germline assignment: CDR1 LGHNA and CDR2 YSLEER. CDR3 DNA sequence: TGCGCCAGCAGCCAATACAGCGGATCTGGAAACACCATATATTTT. Its protein is CASSQYSGSGNTIYF.

This chain links TRBV12-3 or TRBV12-4 with TRBJ1-5; D gene ambiguous. Trimming stripped 3 bases from V and 2 bases from J, with 20 bases between. The CDR3 sequence is 18 residues long. CDR3 loop: CASSFSSKVWVRNQPQHF. CDR3 nucleotides: TGTGCCAGCAGTTTTAGTTCGAAGGTATGGGTTCGCAATCAGCCCCAGCATTTT.

This clonotype was recorded many times. The chain joins TRBV20-1 to TRBJ1-1; D ambiguous. The CDR3 loop spans 13 amino acids. V lost 3 bases, J lost 1 base, and 9 bases lay in between. In germline, CDR1 is DFQATT, CDR2 SNEGSKA (reference sequence). For the CDR3, the DNA is TGCAGTGCTAGTTTAACCCCGAACACTGAAGCTTTCTTT. It specifies CSASLTPNTEAFF.

This rearrangement joins TRBV19 to TRBJ2-3; 8 bases are a match to TRBD1. This CDR3 comprises 14 residues. Per germline, CDR1 LNHDA and CDR2 SQIVND (reference sequence). The trim removed 4 bases at V and 3 bases at J, leaving 3 bases unmatched. The CDR3 nucleotides are TGTGCCAGTAGTAATGACAGGGGTACAGATACGCAGTATTTT. It encodes CASSNDRGTDTQYF. The entire variable domain, with the rest obtained from reference TRBV19 and TRBJ2-3, is as follows: DGGITQSPKYLFRKEGQNVTLSCEQNLNHDAMYWYRQDPGQGLRLIYYSQIVNDFQKGDIAEGYSVSREKKESFPLTVTSAQKNPTAFYLCASSNDRGTDTQYFGPGTRLTVL.

This clonotype occurred once. Relative to the germline gene, one junction end is altered; a read error may explain this. The V gene is TRBV6-4, the J gene TRBJ1-3; TRBD1 might be the D (6 bases). Germline V lookup: CDR1 MRHNA, CDR2 SNTAGT. CDR3 length: 14 amino acids. CDR3 protein: CASSYSTGGNTIYF. The CDR3 coding sequence is TGTGCCAGCAGTTACTCGACAGGTGGAAACACCATATATTTT.

This clonotype was observed at least ten times. The V call is TRBV9, the J call TRBJ2-5; D is unclear. Per germline, CDR1 SGDLS and CDR2 YYNGEE. The germline V and J ends were trimmed by 0 bases and 2 bases, with 8 bases remaining between them. This CDR3 contains 14 residues. CDR3 nucleotides: TGTGCCAGCAGCGTAGGTCGCAGTCAAGAGACCCAGTACTTC. This gives the protein CASSVGRSQETQYF. Complete variable domain (other parts from reference TRBV9 and TRBJ2-5): DSGVTQTPKHLITATGQRVTLRCSPRSGDLSVYWYQQSLDQGLQFLIQYYNGEERAKGNILERFSAQQFPDLHSELNLSSLELGDSALYFCASSVGRSQETQYFGPGTRLLVL.

This clonotype was recorded at least ten times. The CDR3: CASSLMSGADTQYF. The CDR3 region has the DNA TGTGCCAGCAGCTTAATGTCTGGGGCAGATACGCAGTATTTT. The chain recombines TRBV7-9 with TRBJ2-3; D gene uncertain. This CDR3 region has 14 residues. The germline CDR1 and CDR2 sequences are SEHNR and FQNEAQ (reference sequence). With 2 bases removed from V and 4 bases from J, the gap between germline ends came to 10 bases.

This clonotype was seen repeatedly, ten times or more. The chain carries TRBV4-1 and TRBJ2-5; D not resolved. CDR3 length equals 14 residues. CDR1 and CDR2 from the germline V gene are MGHRA and YSYEKL. With 3 bases removed from V and 3 bases from J, the gap between germline ends came to 11 bases. The DNA of the CDR3 is TGCGCCAGCAGCCACCCGCCAGTGAAAGAGACCCAGTACTTC. Translation: CASSHPPVKETQYF.

This clonotype showed up many times. CDR3 DNA sequence: TGCAGTGCTTCCCGGGACAGCGGCTACGAGCAGTACTTC. Translating gives CSASRDSGYEQYF. The chain employs TRBV20-1 and TRBJ2-7, with 7 bases that match TRBD1. Trimming cost V 5 bases and J 3 bases; bases outside gene matches: 7. Germline V lookup: CDR1 DFQATT, CDR2 SNEGSKA (reference sequence). This CDR3 contains 13 residues.

Ten or more counts support this clonotype. CDR3 sequence (DNA): TGTGCCAGCAGTGTGTGGTCAGCGAACACTGAAGCTTTCTTT. It encodes CASSVWSANTEAFF. This chain connects TRBV6-1 to TRBJ1-1, with D unresolved. Trimming pared 4 bases from V and 1 base from J, leaving 10 bases between. This CDR3 has 14 amino acids. Per the germline V gene, CDR1 is MNHNS and CDR2 is SASEGT.

This clonotype was seen a handful of times. The chain couples TRBV9 to TRBJ2-3, with no clear D. The CDR3 is 14 residues long. V lost 4 bases, J lost 6 bases, and 15 bases lay in between. Germline-derived CDR1 and CDR2 are SGDLS and YYNGEE. CDR3 in DNA: TGTGCCAGCAGCCCCCGGATTCAATGGGATACGCAGTATTTT. Encoded protein: CASSPRIQWDTQYF.

At least ten counts were recorded for this clonotype. The genes are TRBV7-9 and TRBJ2-3; tentative D call: TRBD2 (5 bases). The CDR3 sequence is 15 residues long. The V end was cut by 8 bases, the J end by 1 base, with 16 bases between. Germline CDR1 and CDR2: SEHNR and FQNEAQ (reference sequence). CDR3 nucleotides: TGTGCCAGCCCGAGAGAGGGTGGAGGCACAGATACGCAGTATTTT. Amino acid sequence: CASPREGGGTDTQYF. The whole variable domain, filled in from reference TRBV7-9 and TRBJ2-3, reads DTGVSQNPRHKITKRGQNVTFRCDPISEHNRLYWYRQTLGQGPEFLTYFQNEAQLEKSRLLSDRFSAERPKGSFSTLEIQRTEQGDSAMYLCASPREGGGTDTQYFGPGTRLTVL.

This clonotype was counted at least ten times. The V gene is TRBV12-3 or TRBV12-4, the J gene TRBJ1-2; TRBD1 aligns across 7 bases. The CDR3 totals 13 residues. J was trimmed by 8 bases and V by 4 bases; bases with no gene match: 7. DNA for the CDR3: TGTGCCAGCAGTTGGGACAGAGGTGGAGGCTACACCTTC. This encodes CASSWDRGGGYTF.

This clonotype came up a few times. The chain employs TRBV6-1 and TRBJ1-1; D is uncertain. The CDR3 consists of 13 residues. CDR1 is MNHNS and CDR2 is SASEGT in the germline V gene. V was cut by 7 bases and J by 1 base, with 10 bases left in between. The CDR3 DNA is TGTGCCAGCATGGGGTCCTGGAACACTGAAGCTTTCTTT. Protein product: CASMGSWNTEAFF.

At least ten counts were recorded for this clonotype. The chain couples TRBV5-1 to TRBJ2-7, with TRBD1 matching 7 bases. V lost 4 bases and J lost 2; bases outside the gene matches: 6. The CDR3 length is 14 residues. The germline V gene has CDR1 SGHRS and CDR2 YFSETQ. CDR3 region: CASSRDRTTYEQYF. CDR3 coding DNA: TGCGCCAGCAGCCGGGACAGAACAACCTACGAGCAGTACTTC.

This clonotype has a handful of counts. The chain recombines TRBV6-1 with TRBJ1-1, with 7 bases lining up with TRBD1. CDR1 and CDR2 (germline): MNHNS, SASEGT. Trimming took 6 bases from V and 1 from J; bases not matched to a gene: 5. This CDR3 comprises 14 residues. The CDR3 region is CASRPRTGNTEAFF. CDR3 DNA sequence: TGTGCCAGCAGGCCCAGGACAGGGAACACTGAAGCTTTCTTT.